In its sample, the clone carrying this TCR beta chain was seen a few times. TCRdb fed the RT-PCR reads into MiXCR, producing one record per CDR3 protein. The top ten hold 3.2% of the sample, which has under 200,000 distinct CDR3 sequences, approximately 31% seen once. This entry is derived from a study of patients and donors after allogeneic stem cell transplantation. Looked up from germline, CDR1 is SGHAT and CDR2 is FQNNGV. The CDR3 covers 15 residues. The V and J ends lost 2 bases and 8 bases respectively, with 18 bases between them. V and J are TRBV11-2 and TRBJ1-2; possible D gene TRBD1, 5 bases. Sample: blood, either unsorted or a sorted T cell fraction (not recorded which). The origin of this receptor is a human donor who was either an allogeneic HSCT recipient or a stem cell or donor lymphocyte infusion donor (not recorded which). It is not recorded whose cells these are; they may come from a transplant donor. This CDR3 reads CASSLRQGGSSGYTF. Written as DNA, the CDR3 is TGTGCCAGCAGCTTAAGGCAGGGAGGGTCCTCGGGCTACACCTTC. Filled out from reference TRBV11-2 and TRBJ1-2, the complete variable domain reads EAGVAQSPRYKIIEKRQSVAFWCNPISGHATLYWYQQILGQGPKLLIQFQNNGVVDDSQLPKDRFSAERLKGVDSTLKIQPAKLEDSAVYLCASSLRQGGSSGYTFGSGTRLTVV.